A selection of T cell receptor beta chains follows, all from one sample in a study of T-cell reconstitution after alpha-beta-depleted transplantation in children. TCRdb re-analysed the PCR reads in MiXCR, keeping a single row per CDR3 protein. The top ten hold roughly 6% of the sample, which has 400,000 to 500,000 distinct CDR3 sequences, approximately 11% seen once. Sequencing was performed on PBMCs from the stem cell graft donor, taken from the stem cell graft. The receptors here all came from a human donor who donated a stem cell graft to a child with acute myeloid leukemia. The CDR3 runs from the conserved cysteine through the conserved F or W. Fields, in order: CDR3 DNA, CDR3 protein, V gene, J gene, D gene, clone size. D genes are given only for firm matches. Not every row has a clone size; where given, it reads once, few, many or a size class.

cdr3_nt: TGCAGCGCCAGGACTAGCGGGAGCTCCTACGAGCAGTACTTC
cdr3_aa: CSARTSGSSYEQYF
v_call: TRBV20-1
j_call: TRBJ2-7
d_call: TRBD2
clone_size: many

cdr3_nt: TGTGCCAGCAGTAGTTATATGCGGACTAGCGGGAGCTACGAGCAGTACTTC
cdr3_aa: CASSSYMRTSGSYEQYF
v_call: TRBV6-2/TRBV6-3
j_call: TRBJ2-7
d_call: TRBD2
clone_size: many

cdr3_nt: TGCAGTGCTAGAGACGACCCCACGAACAATGAGCAGTTCTTC
cdr3_aa: CSARDDPTNNEQFF
v_call: TRBV20-1
j_call: TRBJ2-1
d_call: NA
clone_size: NA

cdr3_nt: TGCAGTGCTAGAGATCCCACAGGGGAAAGGCAGTTCTTC
cdr3_aa: CSARDPTGERQFF
v_call: TRBV20-1
j_call: TRBJ2-1
d_call: TRBD1
clone_size: many

cdr3_nt: TGTGCTAGTGGTTTGCGATCCGGGACAGCGAACTATGGCTACACCTTC
cdr3_aa: CASGLRSGTANYGYTF
v_call: TRBV12-5
j_call: TRBJ1-2
d_call: TRBD1
clone_size: few

cdr3_nt: TGTGCCAGGGGGGAACTTGGAGAACCCTACAATGAGCAGTTCTTC
cdr3_aa: CARGELGEPYNEQFF
v_call: TRBV21-1
j_call: TRBJ2-1
d_call: NA
clone_size: NA

cdr3_nt: TGCAGTGCTAGTAGGGACTACCGTACAGATACGCAGTATTTT
cdr3_aa: CSASRDYRTDTQYF
v_call: TRBV20-1
j_call: TRBJ2-3
d_call: TRBD2
clone_size: NA

cdr3_nt: TGCAGTGCTAGACCTAGATATCAGGGGGTCCTCCCTTACGGTGAGCAGTTCTTC
cdr3_aa: CSARPRYQGVLPYGEQFF
v_call: TRBV20-1
j_call: TRBJ2-1
d_call: TRBD1
clone_size: few

cdr3_nt: TGTGCCAGCAGCGCTCCTGACAGAGAAGGTGTCGATGGCTACACCTTC
cdr3_aa: CASSAPDREGVDGYTF
v_call: TRBV9
j_call: TRBJ1-2
d_call: NA
clone_size: many

cdr3_nt: TGCGCCAGCACGGGACTGCCAGACTACGAGCAGTACTTC
cdr3_aa: CASTGLPDYEQYF
v_call: TRBV5-1
j_call: TRBJ2-7
d_call: NA
clone_size: NA

cdr3_nt: TGTGCCAGCAGTGAACAAGGCGGGAACACTGAAGCTTTCTTT
cdr3_aa: CASSEQGGNTEAFF
v_call: TRBV6-1
j_call: TRBJ1-1
d_call: NA
clone_size: NA

cdr3_nt: TGTGCCAGCAGTGAAGAGCTTGCAGGGGGCTTCACTGAAGCTTTCTTT
cdr3_aa: CASSEELAGGFTEAFF
v_call: TRBV6-1
j_call: TRBJ1-1
d_call: TRBD1
clone_size: few

cdr3_nt: TGCGCCAGCAGGAAAACCGGGACAGGGCCCTACAATGAGCAGTTCTTC
cdr3_aa: CASRKTGTGPYNEQFF
v_call: TRBV5-1
j_call: TRBJ2-1
d_call: TRBD1
clone_size: NA

cdr3_nt: TGTGCCAGCAGCCCTTTCAGGAGTTCCCGAGAGACCCAGTACTTC
cdr3_aa: CASSPFRSSRETQYF
v_call: TRBV14
j_call: TRBJ2-5
d_call: NA
clone_size: NA

cdr3_nt: TGTGCCAGCAGTTACTCTCCCGGGGCCAGGCAGTACTTC
cdr3_aa: CASSYSPGARQYF
v_call: TRBV6-5
j_call: TRBJ2-5
d_call: NA
clone_size: few

cdr3_nt: TGTGCCAGCAGCTTGGGGGCAGGAGCCTACAATGAGCAGTTCTTC
cdr3_aa: CASSLGAGAYNEQFF
v_call: TRBV5-1
j_call: TRBJ2-1
d_call: NA
clone_size: many

cdr3_nt: TGTGCCAGCAGCGTTGCGAACCAAGAGACCCAGTACTTC
cdr3_aa: CASSVANQETQYF
v_call: TRBV9
j_call: TRBJ2-5
d_call: NA
clone_size: NA

cdr3_nt: TGCGCCAGCAGCTTGGGGCCAGGGAACCAAGAGACCCAGTACTTC
cdr3_aa: CASSLGPGNQETQYF
v_call: TRBV5-1
j_call: TRBJ2-5
d_call: NA
clone_size: few

cdr3_nt: TGCAGTGCTCCCTGGAGGGGACACGAGACCCAGTACTTC
cdr3_aa: CSAPWRGHETQYF
v_call: TRBV20-1
j_call: TRBJ2-5
d_call: NA
clone_size: NA

cdr3_nt: TGTGCCACCAGCAGAGAGGGACAGACACACCAAGAGACCCAGTACTTC
cdr3_aa: CATSREGQTHQETQYF
v_call: TRBV15
j_call: TRBJ2-5
d_call: TRBD1
clone_size: NA

cdr3_nt: TGCAGTGCTAGAGATCGCGCGGGAGTAGTACTCGAGCAGTACTTC
cdr3_aa: CSARDRAGVVLEQYF
v_call: TRBV20-1
j_call: TRBJ2-7
d_call: TRBD2
clone_size: few

cdr3_nt: TGTGCCAGCTCACCCGAGTGGGGGGTTACTGAAGCTTTCTTT
cdr3_aa: CASSPEWGVTEAFF
v_call: TRBV18
j_call: TRBJ1-1
d_call: NA
clone_size: NA

cdr3_nt: TGTGCCAGCAGCTTCATCGTGACGGGGAGGGCGGCCAAAAACATTCAGTACTTC
cdr3_aa: CASSFIVTGRAAKNIQYF
v_call: TRBV5-8
j_call: TRBJ2-4
d_call: TRBD2
clone_size: few

cdr3_nt: TGCGCCAGCAGCCCCGCCGACAGGGGGTCAAGGGAGACCCAGTACTTC
cdr3_aa: CASSPADRGSRETQYF
v_call: TRBV5-1
j_call: TRBJ2-5
d_call: TRBD1
clone_size: few

cdr3_nt: TGTGCCAGCAGCTCCTCAAACGAAGAGACCCAGTACTTC
cdr3_aa: CASSSSNEETQYF
v_call: TRBV7-9
j_call: TRBJ2-5
d_call: NA
clone_size: NA

cdr3_nt: TGCGCCAGCAGTTGGGGGACAGGGTCTGGCTATGGCTACACCTTC
cdr3_aa: CASSWGTGSGYGYTF
v_call: TRBV5-1
j_call: TRBJ1-2
d_call: TRBD1
clone_size: few

cdr3_nt: TGTGCCTGGCAGTACGGGGGGACCAGTGGCTACACCTTC
cdr3_aa: CAWQYGGTSGYTF
v_call: TRBV30
j_call: TRBJ1-2
d_call: NA
clone_size: many

cdr3_nt: TGTGCCAGCGCAAAGAGTGGGGGGGGCGAAGCCTATGGCTACACCTTC
cdr3_aa: CASAKSGGGEAYGYTF
v_call: TRBV3-1
j_call: TRBJ1-2
d_call: NA
clone_size: few

cdr3_nt: TGTGCCAGCAGCGCTCAGGTGAACACTGAAGCTTTCTTT
cdr3_aa: CASSAQVNTEAFF
v_call: TRBV11-3
j_call: TRBJ1-1
d_call: NA
clone_size: few

cdr3_nt: TGCGCCAGCAGCGGAGAGGGATTAAGGGAGCAGTACTTC
cdr3_aa: CASSGEGLREQYF
v_call: TRBV4-1
j_call: TRBJ2-7
d_call: NA
clone_size: many

cdr3_nt: TGTGCCAGCAGTGAGAACAGGGTTGGGGCGTACAATGAGCAGTTCTTC
cdr3_aa: CASSENRVGAYNEQFF
v_call: TRBV12-3/TRBV12-4
j_call: TRBJ2-1
d_call: NA
clone_size: NA

cdr3_nt: TGCGCCAGCAGCTTAACCCGGGGGAAAGAGACCCAGTACTTC
cdr3_aa: CASSLTRGKETQYF
v_call: TRBV5-1
j_call: TRBJ2-5
d_call: NA
clone_size: few

cdr3_nt: TGTGCCAGCAGTCCCCTTCAAGTAGGGCCGGGCTATGGCTACACCTTC
cdr3_aa: CASSPLQVGPGYGYTF
v_call: TRBV27
j_call: TRBJ1-2
d_call: NA
clone_size: NA

cdr3_nt: TGCGCCAGCAGCTTGGGATGGGTAACTGAAGCTTTCTTT
cdr3_aa: CASSLGWVTEAFF
v_call: TRBV5-1
j_call: TRBJ1-1
d_call: NA
clone_size: NA

cdr3_nt: TGCGCCAGCAGCTTGGGGGGCAAAAACATTCAGTACTTC
cdr3_aa: CASSLGGKNIQYF
v_call: TRBV5-1
j_call: TRBJ2-4
d_call: NA
clone_size: many

cdr3_nt: TGCAGTGCTAGAGATCCTACTGGGGGGAACACTGAAGCTTTCTTT
cdr3_aa: CSARDPTGGNTEAFF
v_call: TRBV20-1
j_call: TRBJ1-1
d_call: NA
clone_size: few

cdr3_nt: TGCGCCAGCAGCCTGGGAGCGGGGGCCTCGAACACCGGGGAGCTGTTTTTT
cdr3_aa: CASSLGAGASNTGELFF
v_call: TRBV5-1
j_call: TRBJ2-2
d_call: TRBD2
clone_size: NA

cdr3_nt: TGCGCCAGCAGGCCCCCTTTGGGCGGGGGAAACACCGGGGAGCTGTTTTTT
cdr3_aa: CASRPPLGGGNTGELFF
v_call: TRBV5-1
j_call: TRBJ2-2
d_call: TRBD2
clone_size: NA

cdr3_nt: TGCAGTGCTAGGGCCGGGCTTCAAGAGACCCAGTACTTC
cdr3_aa: CSARAGLQETQYF
v_call: TRBV20-1
j_call: TRBJ2-5
d_call: NA
clone_size: many